This TCR beta chain was recovered during a study of blood T cell repertoires in COVID-19. Some clones are missing from TCRdb's copy, which holds only in-frame ones; the method was immunoSEQ multiplex PCR. Of around 60,000 clones listed, roughly 83% are singletons. Trimming removed 0 bases from V and 7 bases from J, with 12 bases in between. Germline CDR1 and CDR2: MNHEY and SVGEGT. This CDR3 contains 15 residues. This clone was counted between two and nine times. This clonotype originated in a man aged 50-60 years with COVID-19, enrolled during active disease. Specimen: peripheral blood. The chain recombines TRBV6-2 or TRBV6-3 with TRBJ2-2, with D possibly matching TRBD2 (5 bases). CDR3 protein: CASSYSLSGHGELFF. CDR3 coding DNA: TGTGCCAGCAGTTACTCGTTAAGCGGTCACGGGGAGCTGTTTTTT.